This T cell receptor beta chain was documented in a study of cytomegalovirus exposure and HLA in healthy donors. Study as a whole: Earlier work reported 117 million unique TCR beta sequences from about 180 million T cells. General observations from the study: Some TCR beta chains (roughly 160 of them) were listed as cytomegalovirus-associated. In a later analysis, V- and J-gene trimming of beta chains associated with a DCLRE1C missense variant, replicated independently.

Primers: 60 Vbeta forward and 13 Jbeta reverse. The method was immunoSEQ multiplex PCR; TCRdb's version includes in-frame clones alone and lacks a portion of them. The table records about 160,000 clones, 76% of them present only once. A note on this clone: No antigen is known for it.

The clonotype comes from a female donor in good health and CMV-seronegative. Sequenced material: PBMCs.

The CDR3 DNA is TGTGCCAGCAGTTACGCCGGCAGGGTGAAGAATGGCTACACCTTC. This encodes CASSYAGRVKNGYTF. V and J are TRBV6-5 and TRBJ1-2, with TRBD1 as a possible D gene (5 bases). Trimming took 2 bases from V and 6 from J, leaving 16 bases between them. This CDR3 is built from 15 residues. Looked up from germline, CDR1 is MNHEY and CDR2 is SVGAGI.